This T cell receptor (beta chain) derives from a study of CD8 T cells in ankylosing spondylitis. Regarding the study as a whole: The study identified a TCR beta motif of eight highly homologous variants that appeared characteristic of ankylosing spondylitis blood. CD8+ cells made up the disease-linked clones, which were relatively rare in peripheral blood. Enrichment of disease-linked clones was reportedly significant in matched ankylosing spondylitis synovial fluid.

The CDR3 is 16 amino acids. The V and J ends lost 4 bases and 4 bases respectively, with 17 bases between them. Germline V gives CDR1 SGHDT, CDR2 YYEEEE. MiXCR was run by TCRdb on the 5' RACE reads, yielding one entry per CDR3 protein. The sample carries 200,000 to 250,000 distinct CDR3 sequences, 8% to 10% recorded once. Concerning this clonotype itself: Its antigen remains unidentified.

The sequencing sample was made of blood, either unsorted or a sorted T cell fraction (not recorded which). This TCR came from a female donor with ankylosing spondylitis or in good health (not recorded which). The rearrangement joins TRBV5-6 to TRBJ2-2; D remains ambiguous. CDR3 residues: CASSPHLFSGTGELFF. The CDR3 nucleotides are TGTGCCAGCAGCCCTCACTTGTTCTCGGGCACCGGGGAGCTGTTTTTT.